This T cell receptor beta chain was profiled in a study of OX40 agonist ivuxolimab in advanced cancers. Study at large: Averaging approximately 60 years in age, with a range of about 23 to 79, the cohort was around 85% male.

The CDR3 contains 11 residues. CDR1 is MNHNS and CDR2 is SASEGT in the germline V gene. Trimming took off 3 bases at V and 9 bases at J, with 6 bases between the two ends. Here immunoSEQ multiplex PCR was the method, and the copy in TCRdb shows in-frame clones only, minus some. The data show about 76,000 clones, around 84% seen once. Regarding this clone: Its target is unknown.

Study conclusions and caveats: The CD4+ and CD8+ T cells in the blood had expanded clonally by week 6 at 0.1 to 3.0 mg/kg. Relative to CD4+ cells, CD8+ T cells on average had more expanded clones.

The sequence was collected from an adult with an advanced solid tumor such as melanoma, head and neck, liver or kidney cancer. The sample here was CD4+ or CD8+ T cells sorted from blood, taken in a trial of the OX40 agonist ivuxolimab. This chain uses TRBV6-1 with TRBJ1-5; D is unclear. CDR3 in DNA: TGTGCCAGCAGTGACCTGGGGCCCCAGCATTTT. The encoded protein is CASSDLGPQHF.